This passage covers 15 T cell receptor beta chains from one sample sequenced in a study of blood T cell repertoires in COVID-19 (dated by TCRdb to about 2020). Library preparation was by the immunoSEQ multiplex PCR assay. Imported from immuneACCESS, the table was reduced by TCRdb to in-frame sequences with V and J called. These copies leave out some clones; in studies compared against another copy, an unresolved V gene accounts for under half, and the cause of the remainder is not known. For this sample there are 300,000 to 400,000 clones; around 83% appear just once. Roughly 3% of the sample lies in the top ten. Specimen: peripheral blood. The receptors originated from a man younger than 40 with active or convalescent COVID-19.

V usage is TRBV6-5 and J usage is TRBJ2-3; the match to TRBD1 covers 7 bases. V lost 5 bases, J lost 6 bases, and 8 bases stayed unmatched. Looked up from germline, CDR1 is MNHEY and CDR2 is SVGAGI. CDR3 length: 14 amino acids. Written as DNA, the CDR3 is TGTGCCAGCAGTCCCCCGACAGGGTCCGATACGCAGTATTTT. Translated, it gives CASSPPTGSDTQYF.

The chain uses TRBV28 and TRBJ2-1; D is perhaps TRBD1 (7 bases). V lost 11 bases and J 6 bases, leaving 20 bases between the germline ends. Germline V gives CDR1 MDHEN, CDR2 SYDVKM. The CDR3 sequence is 14 residues long. CDR3 sequence (DNA): TGTGCCTTAGGCGACAGGGACTGGGGCAATGAGCAGTTCTTC. This codes for CALGDRDWGNEQFF.

V gene TRBV29-1 combines with J gene TRBJ2-2; weak D call: TRBD2 (6 bases). Germline assignment: CDR1 SQVTM and CDR2 ANQGSEA. This CDR3 comprises 15 residues. V lost 5 bases and J lost 6, with 19 bases in between. CDR3 residues: CSVLWGTLNAGELFF. As DNA, the CDR3 is TGCAGCGTTCTTTGGGGGACTCTGAATGCCGGGGAGCTGTTTTTT.

The rearrangement uses TRBV28 and TRBJ1-5; 8 bases are shared with TRBD1. This CDR3 contains 14 residues. J lost 7 bases, V lost 5 bases, and 7 bases had no gene match. Germline lookup yields CDR1 MDHEN and CDR2 SYDVKM. The CDR3 bases are TGTGCCAGCAGTCGGACAGGGTCGTTACAGCCCCAGCATTTT. Its translation is CASSRTGSLQPQHF.

The chain combines TRBV4-1 with TRBJ2-5, with TRBD2 identical over 10 bases. Unmatched junction bases numbered 13, after V lost 4 bases and J lost 5 bases. Germline assignment: CDR1 MGHRA and CDR2 YSYEKL. CDR3 size: 17 residues. DNA for the CDR3: TGCGCCAGCAGCCTCTCGAGGCTAGCGGGGGCCGGGGAGACCCAGTACTTC. It specifies CASSLSRLAGAGETQYF.

V usage is TRBV3-1 (or the pseudogene TRBV3-2) and J usage is TRBJ1-1; 9 nucleotides agree with TRBD1. Germline V gives CDR1 LGHDT, CDR2 YNNKEL (reference sequence). With V trimmed by 3 bases and J by 7 bases, 12 bases remained unmatched. There are 16 residues in the CDR3. The CDR3: CASSHPGSGTGLEAFF. In DNA form, the CDR3 reads TGTGCCAGCAGCCATCCTGGTTCCGGGACAGGGCTTGAAGCTTTCTTT.

This chain links TRBV30 with TRBJ1-6; weak D call: TRBD1 (5 bases). This CDR3 spans 12 amino acids. V shed 7 bases and J shed 10 bases, with 14 bases lying between them. CDR1 and CDR2 from the germline V gene are GTSNPN and SVGIG (reference sequence). The CDR3 spells CASTQQGSPLHF. DNA for the CDR3: TGTGCCTCCACACAGCAGGGATCACCCCTCCACTTT. The full variable domain, with the rest looked up from reference TRBV30 and TRBJ1-6, is SQTIHQWPATLVQPVGSPLSLECTVEGTSNPNLYWYRQAAGRGLQLLFYSVGIGQISSEVPQNLSASRPQDRQFILSSKKLLLSDSGFYLCASTQQGSPLHFGNGTRLTVT.

The V call is TRBV11-3, the J call TRBJ2-7, with TRBD1 identical over 7 bases. Germline-derived CDR1 and CDR2 are SGHNT and YENEEA. The V and J ends lost 8 bases and 3 bases, in that order; junction bases with no gene match: 4. There are 12 residues in the CDR3. In DNA, the CDR3 is TGTGCCAGCGAGGGGGCAGGCTACGAGCAGTACTTC. Translated: CASEGAGYEQYF.

This chain connects TRBV30 to TRBJ1-5; TRBD1 might be the D (5 bases). The germline gives CDR1 GTSNPN, CDR2 SVGIG (reference sequence). The V and J ends lost 2 bases and 6 bases respectively, with 17 bases between them. This CDR3 region has 15 residues. CDR3 in DNA: TGTGCCTGGAGTACTGGGATTGGGGGGGTTCAGCCCCAGCATTTT. Amino acid sequence: CAWSTGIGGVQPQHF.

This chain joins TRBV11-3 and TRBJ2-1, with 9 nucleotides matching TRBD1. The CDR3 totals 16 residues. The junction had 6 bases not matched to a gene; V was cut back by 4 bases and J by 2 bases. Per the germline V gene, CDR1 is SGHNT and CDR2 is YENEEA. CDR3 bases: TGTGCCAGCAGCTCATACAGACAGGGGGCCTACAATGAGCAGTTCTTC. Its translation is CASSSYRQGAYNEQFF.

The chain links TRBV7-9 to TRBJ2-7; D is unclear. Per the germline V gene, CDR1 is SEHNR and CDR2 is FQNEAQ (reference sequence). The ends were cut back, 0 bases at V and 3 bases at J, with 6 bases in the middle. There are 13 residues in the CDR3. The DNA for the CDR3 is TGTGCCAGCAGCTTAGCTGGGCTCTACGAGCAGTACTTC. Translated, it gives CASSLAGLYEQYF. The variable domain in full, with the rest retrieved from reference TRBV7-9 and TRBJ2-7, is DTGVSQNPRHKITKRGQNVTFRCDPISEHNRLYWYRQTLGQGPEFLTYFQNEAQLEKSRLLSDRFSAERPKGSFSTLEIQRTEQGDSAMYLCASSLAGLYEQYFGPGTRLTVT.

The chain recombines TRBV4-1 with TRBJ2-7; 7 bases are shared with TRBD2. Germline trimming cut 0 bases from V and 1 base from J; bases unmatched to any gene: 3. Germline loops: CDR1 MGHRA, CDR2 YSYEKL. The CDR3 loop spans 15 amino acids. The CDR3 spells CASSQDGGGSYEQYF. CDR3 nucleotides: TGCGCCAGCAGCCAAGATGGGGGGGGATCCTACGAGCAGTACTTC.

This clone was seen only a few times. The chain couples TRBV16 to TRBJ2-7; TRBD1 matches at 8 bases. With 2 bases clipped from V and 7 bases from J, the junction kept 10 bases outside the gene matches. This CDR3 spans 15 amino acids. The germline V gene encodes CDR1 KGHSY and CDR2 FQNENV. The CDR3 protein is CASSQGTGGLREQYF. The DNA of the CDR3 is TGTGCCAGCAGCCAAGGGACAGGAGGATTAAGGGAGCAGTACTTC.

The chain has TRBV5-1 and TRBJ2-7, with D maybe TRBD2 (6 bases). From germline, CDR1 is SGHRS and CDR2 YFSETQ. The CDR3 contains 13 residues. Trimming cost V 3 bases and J 3 bases, with 10 bases left between them. The CDR3 coding sequence is TGCGCCAGCAGCTCGGAGGGCAGCTACGAGCAGTACTTC. Amino acids: CASSSEGSYEQYF.

This chain joins TRBV6-5 and TRBJ1-2, with D maybe TRBD1 (5 bases). This CDR3 is built from 14 residues. Germline V gene data show CDR1 as MNHEY and CDR2 as SVGAGI. The ends were cut back, 2 bases at V and 7 bases at J, with 14 bases in the middle. The CDR3 nucleotides read TGTGCCAGCAGTTACAGTTGGGATAGGGGTGGCTACACCTTC. Encoded protein: CASSYSWDRGGYTF.